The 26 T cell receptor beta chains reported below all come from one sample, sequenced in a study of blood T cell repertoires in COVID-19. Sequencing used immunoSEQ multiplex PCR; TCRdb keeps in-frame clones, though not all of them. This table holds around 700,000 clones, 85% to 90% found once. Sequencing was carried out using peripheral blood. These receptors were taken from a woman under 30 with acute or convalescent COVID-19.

CDR3 amino acids: CASSSGSGVGYTF. In nucleotides, the CDR3 is TGTGCCAGCAGCTCAGGTTCGGGAGTGGGCTACACCTTC. The chain links TRBV7-2 to TRBJ1-2; D call uncertain. V lost 4 bases and J lost 8, with 14 bases in between. Germline V gene data show CDR1 as SGHTA and CDR2 as FQGNSA. The CDR3 has 13 residues.

CDR3 bases: TGTGCCAGCAGCTTATGGGGGCAGGGGGAAAAACTGTTTTTT. This gives the protein CASSLWGQGEKLFF. The J gene is TRBJ1-4, the V gene TRBV7-2; tentative D call: TRBD1 (6 bases). CDR3 length equals 14 residues. The germline V and J ends were trimmed by 2 bases and 8 bases, with 12 bases remaining between them. The germline CDR1 and CDR2 sequences are SGHTA and FQGNSA.

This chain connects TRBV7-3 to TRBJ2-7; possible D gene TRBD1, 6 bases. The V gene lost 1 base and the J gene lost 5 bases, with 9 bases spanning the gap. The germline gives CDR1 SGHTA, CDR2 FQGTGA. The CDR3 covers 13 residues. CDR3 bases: TGTGCCAGCAGCTTAAGCAGGGACAACGAGCAGTACTTC. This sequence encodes CASSLSRDNEQYF.

The CDR3: CASSARETGLSAEAFF. The DNA for the CDR3 is TGTGCCAGCAGTGCCCGGGAGACAGGGCTCTCCGCTGAAGCTTTCTTT. V is TRBV2 and J is TRBJ1-1; TRBD1 aligns across 7 bases. CDR3 length: 16 residues. V gave up 4 bases and J gave up 6 bases; unmatched junction bases: 14. Germline CDR1 SNHLY, CDR2 FYNNEI.

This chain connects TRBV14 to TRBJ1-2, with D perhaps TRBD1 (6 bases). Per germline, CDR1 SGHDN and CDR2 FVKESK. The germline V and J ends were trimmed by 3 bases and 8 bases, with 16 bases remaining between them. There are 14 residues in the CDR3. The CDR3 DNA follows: TGTGCCAGCAGCCACCCCAACAGGGCAGAGGGCTACACCTTC. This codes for CASSHPNRAEGYTF. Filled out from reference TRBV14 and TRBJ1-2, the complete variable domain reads EAGVTQFPSHSVIEKGQTVTLRCDPISGHDNLYWYRRVMGKEIKFLLHFVKESKQDESGMPNNRFLAERTGGTYSTLKVQPAELEDSGVYFCASSHPNRAEGYTFGSGTRLTVV.

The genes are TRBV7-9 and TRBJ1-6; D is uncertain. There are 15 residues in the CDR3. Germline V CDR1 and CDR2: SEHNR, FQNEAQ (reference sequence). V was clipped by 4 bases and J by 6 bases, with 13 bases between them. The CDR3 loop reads CASSSGRAPNSPLHF. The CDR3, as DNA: TGTGCCAGCAGCTCCGGGAGGGCGCCTAATTCACCCCTCCACTTT.

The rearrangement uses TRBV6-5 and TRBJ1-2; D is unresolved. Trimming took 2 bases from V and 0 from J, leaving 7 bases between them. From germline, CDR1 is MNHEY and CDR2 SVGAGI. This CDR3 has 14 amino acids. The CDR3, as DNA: TGTGCCAGCAGTTACGGCAGTCCTAACTATGGCTACACCTTC. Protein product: CASSYGSPNYGYTF.

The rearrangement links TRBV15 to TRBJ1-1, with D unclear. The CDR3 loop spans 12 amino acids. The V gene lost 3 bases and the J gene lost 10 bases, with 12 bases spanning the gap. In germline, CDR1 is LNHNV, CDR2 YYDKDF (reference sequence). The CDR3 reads CATSRGGLGAFF. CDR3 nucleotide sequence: TGTGCCACCAGCAGGGGCGGGTTGGGAGCTTTCTTT. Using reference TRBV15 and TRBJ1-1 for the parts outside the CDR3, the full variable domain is DAMVIQNPRYQVTQFGKPVTLSCSQTLNHNVMYWYQQKSSQAPKLLFHYYDKDFNNEADTPDNFQSRRPNTSFCFLDIRSPGLGDTAMYLCATSRGGLGAFFGQGTRLTVV.

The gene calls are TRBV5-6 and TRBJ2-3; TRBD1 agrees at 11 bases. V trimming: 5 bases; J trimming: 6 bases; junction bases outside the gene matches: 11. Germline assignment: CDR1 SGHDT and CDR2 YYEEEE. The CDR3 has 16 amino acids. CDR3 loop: CASRDRDRGYGDTQYF. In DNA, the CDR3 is TGTGCCAGCAGAGATCGGGACAGGGGGTATGGGGATACGCAGTATTTT.

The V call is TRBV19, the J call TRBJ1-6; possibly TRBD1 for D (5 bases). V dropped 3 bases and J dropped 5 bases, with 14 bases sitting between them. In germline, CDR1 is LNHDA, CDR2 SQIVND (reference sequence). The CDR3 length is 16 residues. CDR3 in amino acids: CASSMGGAPDNSPLHF. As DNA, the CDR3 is TGTGCCAGTAGTATGGGCGGGGCCCCGGATAATTCACCCCTCCACTTT.

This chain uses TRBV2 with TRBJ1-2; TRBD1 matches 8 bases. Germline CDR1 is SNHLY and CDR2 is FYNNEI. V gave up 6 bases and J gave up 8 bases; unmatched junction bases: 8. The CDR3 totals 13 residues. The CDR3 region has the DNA TGTGCCAGCAGGAGGACAGGGTTGGGAGGCTACACCTTC. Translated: CASRRTGLGGYTF.

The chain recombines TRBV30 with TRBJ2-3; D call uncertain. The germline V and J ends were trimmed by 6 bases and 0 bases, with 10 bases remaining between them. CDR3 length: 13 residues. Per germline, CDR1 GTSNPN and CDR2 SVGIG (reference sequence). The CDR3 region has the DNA TGTGCCTGTCAGGTTAGGAGCACAGATACGCAGTATTTT. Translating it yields CACQVRSTDTQYF.

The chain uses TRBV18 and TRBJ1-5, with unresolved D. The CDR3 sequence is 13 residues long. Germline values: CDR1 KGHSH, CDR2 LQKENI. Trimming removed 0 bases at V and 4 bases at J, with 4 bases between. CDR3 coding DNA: TGTGCCAGCTCACCACCCACTAATCAGCCCCAGCATTTT. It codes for CASSPPTNQPQHF.

The CDR3 protein is CASSVGQLHIYEQYF. CDR3 nucleotides: TGTGCCAGCAGTGTCGGACAACTTCATATCTACGAGCAGTACTTC. The chain is built from TRBV2 and TRBJ2-7; weak D call: TRBD1 (5 bases). In germline, CDR1 is SNHLY, CDR2 FYNNEI. Deletions cut 4 bases from V and 3 bases from J, with 16 bases between. CDR3 length: 15 residues.

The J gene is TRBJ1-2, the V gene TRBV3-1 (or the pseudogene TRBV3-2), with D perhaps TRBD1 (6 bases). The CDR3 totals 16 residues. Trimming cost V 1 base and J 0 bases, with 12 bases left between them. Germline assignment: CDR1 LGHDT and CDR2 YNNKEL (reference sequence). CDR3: CASSQGRTGSNYGYTF. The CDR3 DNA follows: TGTGCCAGCAGCCAAGGTAGAACAGGGTCTAACTATGGCTACACCTTC.

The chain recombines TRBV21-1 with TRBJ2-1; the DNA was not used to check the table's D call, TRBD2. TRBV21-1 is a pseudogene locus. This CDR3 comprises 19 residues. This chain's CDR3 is CASSPWGTHINHANNEQFF. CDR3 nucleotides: TGTGCCAGCAGCCCCTGGGGGACTCACATCAACCACGCCAACAATGAGCAGTTCTTC.

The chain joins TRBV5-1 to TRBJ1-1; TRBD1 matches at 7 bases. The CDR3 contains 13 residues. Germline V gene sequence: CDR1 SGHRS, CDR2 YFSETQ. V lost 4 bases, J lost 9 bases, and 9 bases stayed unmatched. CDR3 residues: CASSETGNRKAFF. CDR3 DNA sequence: TGCGCCAGCAGCGAGACAGGGAATCGAAAAGCTTTCTTT.

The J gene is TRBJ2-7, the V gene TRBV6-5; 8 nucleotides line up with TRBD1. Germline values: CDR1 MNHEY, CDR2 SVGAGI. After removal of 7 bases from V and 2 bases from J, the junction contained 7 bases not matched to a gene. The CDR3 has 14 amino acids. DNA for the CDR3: TGTGCCAGCACTATAGGACAGGGTGCCTACGAGCAGTACTTC. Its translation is CASTIGQGAYEQYF.

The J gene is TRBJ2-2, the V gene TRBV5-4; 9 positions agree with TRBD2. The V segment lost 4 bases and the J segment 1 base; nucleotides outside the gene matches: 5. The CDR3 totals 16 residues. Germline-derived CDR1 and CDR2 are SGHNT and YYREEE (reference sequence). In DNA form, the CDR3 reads TGTGCCAGCAGCCGCGGGGGGGGCCTGAACACCGGGGAGCTGTTTTTT. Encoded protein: CASSRGGGLNTGELFF. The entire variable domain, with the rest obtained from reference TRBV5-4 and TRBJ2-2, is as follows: ETGVTQSPTHLIKTRGQQVTLRCSSQSGHNTVSWYQQALGQGPQFIFQYYREEENGRGNFPPRFSGLQFPNYSSELNVNALELDDSALYLCASSRGGGLNTGELFFGEGSRLTVL.

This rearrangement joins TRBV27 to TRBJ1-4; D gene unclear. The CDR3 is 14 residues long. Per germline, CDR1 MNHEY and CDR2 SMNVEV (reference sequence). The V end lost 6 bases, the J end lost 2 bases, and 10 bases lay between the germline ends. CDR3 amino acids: CASSPYSTNEKLFF. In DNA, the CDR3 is TGTGCCAGCAGCCCTTACAGCACTAATGAAAAACTGTTTTTT.

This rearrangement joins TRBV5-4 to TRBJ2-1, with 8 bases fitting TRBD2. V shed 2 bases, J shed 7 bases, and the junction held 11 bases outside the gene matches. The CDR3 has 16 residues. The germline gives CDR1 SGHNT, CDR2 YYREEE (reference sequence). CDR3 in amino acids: CASSFGAGTRVNEQFF. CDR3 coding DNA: TGTGCCAGCAGCTTTGGTGCGGGGACTAGAGTAAATGAGCAGTTCTTC. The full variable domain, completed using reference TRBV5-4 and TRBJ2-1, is ETGVTQSPTHLIKTRGQQVTLRCSSQSGHNTVSWYQQALGQGPQFIFQYYREEENGRGNFPPRFSGLQFPNYSSELNVNALELDDSALYLCASSFGAGTRVNEQFFGPGTRLTVL.

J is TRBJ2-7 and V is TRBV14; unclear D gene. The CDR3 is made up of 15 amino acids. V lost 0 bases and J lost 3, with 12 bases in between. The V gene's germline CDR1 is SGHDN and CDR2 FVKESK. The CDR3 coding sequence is TGTGCCAGCAGCCAAGACAACTTACGAAACTACGAGCAGTACTTC. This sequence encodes CASSQDNLRNYEQYF.

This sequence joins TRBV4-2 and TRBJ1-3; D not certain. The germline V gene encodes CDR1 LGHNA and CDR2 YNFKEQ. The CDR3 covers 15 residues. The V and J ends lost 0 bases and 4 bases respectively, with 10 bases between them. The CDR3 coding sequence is TGTGCCAGCAGCCAAGATCGCGGGTACGGAAACACCATATATTTT. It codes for CASSQDRGYGNTIYF.

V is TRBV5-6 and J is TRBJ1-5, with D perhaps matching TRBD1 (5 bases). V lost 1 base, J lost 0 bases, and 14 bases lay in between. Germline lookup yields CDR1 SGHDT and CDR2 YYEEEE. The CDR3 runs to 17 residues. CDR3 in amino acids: CASSLTEGWDSNQPQHF. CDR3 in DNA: TGTGCCAGCAGCTTGACGGAGGGGTGGGATAGCAATCAGCCCCAGCATTTT.

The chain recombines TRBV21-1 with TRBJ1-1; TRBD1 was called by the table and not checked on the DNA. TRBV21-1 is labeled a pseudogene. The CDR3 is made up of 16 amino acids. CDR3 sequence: CASSQRWIRGHTEAFF. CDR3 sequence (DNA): TGTGCCAGCAGCCAACGGTGGATCAGGGGGCACACTGAAGCTTTCTTT.

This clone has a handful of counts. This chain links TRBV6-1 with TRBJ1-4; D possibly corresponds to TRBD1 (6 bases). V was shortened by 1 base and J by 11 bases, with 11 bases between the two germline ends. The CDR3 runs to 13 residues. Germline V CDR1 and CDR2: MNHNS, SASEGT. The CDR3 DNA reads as TGTGCCAGCAGTGAAGGGGAGAGGGGGAAACTGTTTTTT. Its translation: CASSEGERGKLFF.